A selection of T cell receptor beta chains follows, all from one sample in a study of T cells in Graves' hyperthyroidism and ophthalmopathy. TCRdb independently ran MiXCR on the multiplex PCR reads; one entry per CDR3 protein. Of hundreds of thousands of distinct CDR3 sequences in the sample, 35% to 40% were seen once. The specimen was blood. All receptors come from a man aged 18 to 30 with Graves' hyperthyroidism. Both conserved end residues are part of each CDR3. A D gene is named only where the DNA matches it firmly. Size values are once, few and many counts, or a class for expanded clones, and some rows have none.

size	V	D	J	DNA	CDR3
many	TRBV7-8	.	TRBJ2-5	TGTGCCAGCAGCTCCGAGCTCCAAGAGACCCAGTACTTC	CASSSELQETQYF
many	TRBV29-1	.	TRBJ2-7	TGCAGCGGCCTGGGAGTGGGGCAGCAACTTTCCTACGAGCAGTACTTC	CSGLGVGQQLSYEQYF
many	TRBV5-1	.	TRBJ1-2	TGTGCCAGCAGCTTAAGTGCGGGCGATGGCTACACCTTC	CASSLSAGDGYTF
many	TRBV19	.	TRBJ1-1	TGTGCCAGTAGTATGTTGGGGAGGGAAGCTTTCTTT	CASSMLGREAFF
many	TRBV10-2	.	TRBJ2-5	TGCGCCAGCAGTGAGCCAGCGGGGACCCAGTACTTC	CASSEPAGTQYF
.	TRBV6-5	.	TRBJ1-6	TGTGCCAGCAGCCCCCAAGGTGATTCACCCCTCCACTTT	CASSPQGDSPLHF
few	TRBV27	.	TRBJ1-1	TGTGCCAGCAGTCGTCAACCCGGGGGCACTGAAGCTTTCTTT	CASSRQPGGTEAFF
few	TRBV5-4	.	TRBJ2-7	TGTGCCAGCAGCTTGGAATGGAGGGCCACAACCGAGCAGTACTTC	CASSLEWRATTEQYF
.	TRBV12-3/TRBV12-4	TRBD1	TRBJ2-3	TGTGCCAGCAGTTTCTTAGGGGGCGATACGCAGTATTTT	CASSFLGGDTQYF
.	TRBV6-5	.	TRBJ1-3	TGTGCCAGCAGTTACAGGGAAAACACCATATATTTT	CASSYRENTIYF
many	TRBV7-8	.	TRBJ1-1	TGTGCCAGCAGCATCAGACTAAGGACTGAAGCTTTCTTT	CASSIRLRTEAFF
many	TRBV29-1	TRBD1	TRBJ1-1	TGCAGCGTTGCCGGGACAGGGGACACTGAAGCTTTCTTT	CSVAGTGDTEAFF
few	TRBV7-6	.	TRBJ1-5	TGTGCCAGCAGCAGGGGGGAAAATCAGCCCCAGCATTTT	CASSRGENQPQHF
few	TRBV12-3/TRBV12-4	.	TRBJ2-7	TGTGCCAGCAGTTTAGAGATCTACGAGCAGTACTTC	CASSLEIYEQYF
.	TRBV15	TRBD1	TRBJ1-3	TGTGCCACCAGCAGAGGAGGACAGGCCAGCTATGGCTACACCATATATTTT	CATSRGGQASYGYTIYF
.	TRBV24-1	.	TRBJ1-1	TGTGCCACCAGTGATCCCTACACCCCGACAGATCAGACCTTCTTT	CATSDPYTPTDQTFF
.	TRBV4-1	.	TRBJ1-4	TGCGCCAGCACTCGACCGCGTGAAAAACTGTTTTTT	CASTRPREKLFF
.	TRBV11-2	.	TRBJ2-5	TGTGCCAGCAGCTTGTGGGGGCGAGAGACCCAGTACTTC	CASSLWGRETQYF
.	TRBV20-1	.	TRBJ2-5	TGCAGTGCTCTTCTGACTAGTCAAGAGACCCAGTACTTC	CSALLTSQETQYF
few	TRBV10-3	.	TRBJ1-1	TGTGCCAGCTCCTATGGGGGGGCGCGGGCTTTCTTT	CASSYGGARAFF
few	TRBV5-5	.	TRBJ1-1	TGTGCCAGCAGTACCGGGTCCTACACTGAAGCTTTCTTT	CASSTGSYTEAFF
many	TRBV29-1	.	TRBJ2-5	TGCAGCGCGGGAAAAGAGACCCAGTACTTC	CSAGKETQYF
.	TRBV6-1	.	TRBJ1-1	TGTGCCAGCAGTCCCCGTAGCCTCGAAGCTTTCTTT	CASSPRSLEAFF
few	TRBV9	.	TRBJ1-5	TGTGCCAGCAGCTCGACCTTTAATCAGCCCCAGCATTTT	CASSSTFNQPQHF
many	TRBV9	TRBD1	TRBJ1-2	TGTGCCAGCAGCGCAACAGGGGCTAGGGGCTACACCTTC	CASSATGARGYTF
many	TRBV7-2	TRBD1	TRBJ1-2	TGTGCCAGCAGCCCGGGACAGAGGCTCTATGGCTACACCTTC	CASSPGQRLYGYTF
.	TRBV7-9	.	TRBJ1-2	TGTGCCAGCAGGTCCCAGGTTAACTATGGCTACACCTTC	CASRSQVNYGYTF
many	TRBV7-3	TRBD1	TRBJ1-1	TGTGCCAGCAGCCCTACCAGGGGGAGGGGGACTGAAGCTTTCTTT	CASSPTRGRGTEAFF
few	TRBV25-1	.	TRBJ1-1	TGTGCCAGCAGTGCTACCGCGGGTATGAACACTGAAGCTTTCTTT	CASSATAGMNTEAFF
.	TRBV29-1	.	TRBJ2-5	TGCAGCGTTGAGGGGGTGGGGCAGGGGTCCGCAGAGACCCAGTACTTC	CSVEGVGQGSAETQYF
.	TRBV29-1	.	TRBJ1-1	TGCAGCGTTGTTAGGGAGGACACTGAAGCTTTCTTT	CSVVREDTEAFF
.	TRBV11-3	.	TRBJ1-5	TGTGCCTGGAGTGGGATTAGCAATCAGCCCCAGCATTTT	CAWSGISNQPQHF
few	TRBV6-5	.	TRBJ2-5	TGTGCCAGCAGTTACTCAATTCAAGAGACCCAGTACTTC	CASSYSIQETQYF
few	TRBV13	TRBD2	TRBJ2-7	TGTGCCAGCAGCTTAGGGGTGGGACTAGCGGGGGACGAGCAGTACTTC	CASSLGVGLAGDEQYF
.	TRBV10-3	.	TRBJ2-5	TGTGCCATCGCCAGCAGCTTAGCCGGACAGAGAGAGACCCAGTACTTC	CAIASSLAGQRETQYF
many	TRBV14	.	TRBJ2-5	TGTGCCAGCAGCCAAGAAAATGGGGGAATTACAGAGACCCAGTACTTC	CASSQENGGITETQYF
.	TRBV29-1	.	TRBJ1-1	TGCAGCGTCGAAGTGTATAGGGGACGCACTGAAGCTTTCTTT	CSVEVYRGRTEAFF
.	TRBV4-1	.	TRBJ1-1	TGCGCCAGCAGCCATTCAAAGGGGGTGAACACTGAAGCTTTCTTT	CASSHSKGVNTEAFF
.	TRBV5-5	.	TRBJ2-2	TGCGCCAGCAGAATGGGCGGCACCGGGGAGCTGTTTTTT	CASRMGGTGELFF
once	TRBV9	TRBD2	TRBJ2-7	TGTGCCGGGTTAACGACCGGGACTAGCATTTACGAGCAGTACTTC	CAGLTTGTSIYEQYF
.	TRBV14	.	TRBJ1-1	TGTGCCAGCAGTGCTACTCGGGGCACTGAAGCTTTCTTT	CASSATRGTEAFF
many	TRBV5-1	TRBD1	TRBJ1-2	TGCGCCAGCAGCTTTGGACAGGGCTTGTATGGCTACACCTTC	CASSFGQGLYGYTF
.	TRBV20-1	.	TRBJ2-7	TGCAGTGCTAGAGATTCCGGATCTTTCTACGAGCAGTACTTC	CSARDSGSFYEQYF
.	TRBV9	.	TRBJ1-5	TGTGCCAGCAGTCCACCCCCCCCCCCCAGTAGCAATCAGCCCCAGCATTTT	CASSPPPPPSSNQPQHF
many	TRBV7-8	.	TRBJ2-6	TGTGCCAGCAGACCCGTCCCTGGGGCCAACGTCCTGACTTTC	CASRPVPGANVLTF
many	TRBV24-1	TRBD1	TRBJ1-2	TGTGCCACCAGTGATTTTAGGACAGGGCCGGGAGGCTACACCTTC	CATSDFRTGPGGYTF
.	TRBV5-1	.	TRBJ2-7	TGCGCCAGCGCCTCTACAATGGGCTACGAGCAGTACTTC	CASASTMGYEQYF